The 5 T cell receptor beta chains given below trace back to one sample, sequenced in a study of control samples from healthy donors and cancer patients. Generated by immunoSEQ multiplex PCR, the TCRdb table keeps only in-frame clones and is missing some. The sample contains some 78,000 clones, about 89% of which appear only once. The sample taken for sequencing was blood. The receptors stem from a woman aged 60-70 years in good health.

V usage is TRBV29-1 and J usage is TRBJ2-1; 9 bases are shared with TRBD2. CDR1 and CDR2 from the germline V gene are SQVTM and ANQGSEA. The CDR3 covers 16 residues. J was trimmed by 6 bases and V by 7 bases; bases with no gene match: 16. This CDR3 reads CSALTRGAGGPNEQFF. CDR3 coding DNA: TGCAGCGCCCTAACCCGTGGGGCGGGGGGGCCCAATGAGCAGTTCTTC.

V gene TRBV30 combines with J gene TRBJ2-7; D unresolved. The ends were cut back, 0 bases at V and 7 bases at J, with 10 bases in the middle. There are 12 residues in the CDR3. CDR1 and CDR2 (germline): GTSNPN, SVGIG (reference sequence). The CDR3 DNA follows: TGTGCCTGGAGTGTACGTAGGGAAGAGCAGTACTTC. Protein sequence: CAWSVRREEQYF.

CDR3 coding DNA: TGTGCCAGCAGCCCCCTGGGGACAACGAACACCGGGGAGCTGTTTTTT. The encoded protein is CASSPLGTTNTGELFF. This chain joins TRBV9 and TRBJ2-2; weak D call: TRBD1 (6 bases). CDR1 is SGDLS, CDR2 YYNGEE, per germline. Trimming cost V 4 bases and J 0 bases, with 13 bases left between them. The CDR3 consists of 16 residues.

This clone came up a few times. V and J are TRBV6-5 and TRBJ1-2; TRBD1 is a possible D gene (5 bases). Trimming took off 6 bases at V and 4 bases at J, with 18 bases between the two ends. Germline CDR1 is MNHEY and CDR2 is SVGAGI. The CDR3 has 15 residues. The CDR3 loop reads CASSLRRGSLYGYTF. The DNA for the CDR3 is TGTGCCAGCAGCCTACGGCGGGGCTCACTCTATGGCTACACCTTC.

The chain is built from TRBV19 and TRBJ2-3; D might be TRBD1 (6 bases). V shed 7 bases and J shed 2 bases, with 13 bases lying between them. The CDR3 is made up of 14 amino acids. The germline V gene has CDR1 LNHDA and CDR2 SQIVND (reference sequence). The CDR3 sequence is CASTPQGITDTQYF. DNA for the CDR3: TGTGCCAGTACCCCGCAGGGGATCACAGATACGCAGTATTTT. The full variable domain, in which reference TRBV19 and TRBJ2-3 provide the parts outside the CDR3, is DGGITQSPKYLFRKEGQNVTLSCEQNLNHDAMYWYRQDPGQGLRLIYYSQIVNDFQKGDIAEGYSVSREKKESFPLTVTSAQKNPTAFYLCASTPQGITDTQYFGPGTRLTVL.